A selection of T cell receptor beta chains follows, all from one sample in a study of regulatory dendritic cells for organ transplantation. These receptors are not linked to any known antigen. Sequencing used immunoSEQ multiplex PCR; TCRdb keeps in-frame clones, though not all of them. The table lists approximately 4,000 clones, about 71% of them singletons. The sample consisted of memory CD8+ T cells from blood cultured with dendritic cells. These receptors originate from a human donor in good health. CDR3s include the opening cysteine and the closing phenylalanine or tryptophan. A D gene is named only where the DNA matches it firmly. Expanded clones are given a class, and other clones once, few, many or no size at all.

v_gene	d_gene	abundance	j_gene	CDR3nt	CDR3aa
TRBV7-9	TRBD1	-	TRBJ1-6	TGTGCCAGCAGCTTGCATGATCGTCAGGGGGCTAAGTCACCCCTCCACTTT	CASSLHDRQGAKSPLHF
TRBV2	-	-	TRBJ2-7	TGTGCCAGCAGTGAAAAGGGGGGGGGCTACGAGCAGTACTTC	CASSEKGGGYEQYF
TRBV7-9	TRBD1	once	TRBJ1-2	TGTGCCAGCAGCTTAGCGCTTACGGACAGGGGCTATGGCTACACCTTC	CASSLALTDRGYGYTF
TRBV7-9	-	-	TRBJ2-6	TGTGCCAGCAGCTTACTGGGGTCATCATCTGGGGCCAACGTCCTGACTTTC	CASSLLGSSSGANVLTF
TRBV10-3	-	few	TRBJ2-7	TGTGCCATCAGTGAGGGGGCTAACGAGCAGTACTTC	CAISEGANEQYF
TRBV5-5	TRBD2	-	TRBJ2-7	TGTGCCAGCTCCGGGGGGGGCGCCGAGCAGTACTTC	CASSGGGAEQYF
TRBV6-5	-	once	TRBJ2-5	TGTGCCAGCAGTCCCGGGGGTCGCCAAGAGACCCAGTACTTC	CASSPGGRQETQYF
TRBV6-4	-	-	TRBJ1-5	TGTGCCAGCAGTGAAGCTGGTGGCAATCAGCCCCAGCATTTT	CASSEAGGNQPQHF
TRBV6-4	-	-	TRBJ2-1	TGTGCCAGCAGTGACCGGACACACAATGAGCAGTTCTTC	CASSDRTHNEQFF
TRBV2	-	-	TRBJ2-1	TGTGCCAGCAGTGAAGCGGAAGTTTGGGACAATGAGCAGTTCTTC	CASSEAEVWDNEQFF
TRBV18	TRBD2	few	TRBJ2-1	TGTGCCAGCTCACCTAGCGGGGGGGCGAACCATGAGCAGTTCTTC	CASSPSGGANHEQFF
TRBV30	-	-	TRBJ1-6	TGTGCCTGGGGCCTAGGGTTTGATAATTCACCCCTCCACTTT	CAWGLGFDNSPLHF
TRBV7-8	-	few	TRBJ2-7	TGTGCCAGCAGCCGGCGGGCCTACGAGCAGTACTTC	CASSRRAYEQYF
TRBV7-9	-	-	TRBJ2-7	TGTGCCAGCAGCTTAGTAACTGTGGGACGGACCTACGAGCAGTACTTC	CASSLVTVGRTYEQYF
TRBV27	TRBD2	-	TRBJ2-7	TGTGCCAGCAGACGCGGGAGGGGGGATGTGGAGCAGTACTTC	CASRRGRGDVEQYF
TRBV18	-	few	TRBJ2-3	TGTGCCAGCTCACCCGTAGGGAGCACAGATACGCAGTATTTT	CASSPVGSTDTQYF
TRBV28	-	-	TRBJ2-7	TGTGCCAGCATCAAACACTACGAGCAGTACTTC	CASIKHYEQYF
TRBV4-3	-	-	TRBJ2-5	TGCGCCAGCAGCCACGGGACTTCAACCCAAGAGACCCAGTACTTC	CASSHGTSTQETQYF
TRBV7-8	TRBD2	large	TRBJ2-3	TGTGCCAGCAGCTCTTCGACTAGCTACACAGATACGCAGTATTTT	CASSSSTSYTDTQYF
TRBV21-1	-	-	TRBJ2-5	TGTGCCAGTTGTTTCACAGGGGAGGAGGAAGAGACCCAGTACTTC	CASCFTGEEEETQYF
TRBV5-5	-	-	TRBJ1-2	TGTGCCAGCAGCTTGGCCGGAGACAGTTATGGCTACACCTTC	CASSLAGDSYGYTF
TRBV15	-	-	TRBJ2-3	TGTGCCACCAGCAGAACCCGGTTCGGCCTTTCTAGCACAGATACGCAGTATTTT	CATSRTRFGLSSTDTQYF
TRBV4-2	-	-	TRBJ2-7	TGTGCCAGCAGCCAAGAAATCCCTTCCCCCTACGAGCAGTACTTC	CASSQEIPSPYEQYF
TRBV6-4	TRBD1	-	TRBJ2-3	TGTGCCAGCAGTGACGGGACAGGGGGCACAGATACGCAGTATTTT	CASSDGTGGTDTQYF
TRBV5-6	-	large	TRBJ1-6	TGTGCCAGCAGCCCTGGCGATAATTCACCCCTCCACTTT	CASSPGDNSPLHF
TRBV18	-	-	TRBJ2-7	TGTGCCAGCTCACCACCCTCAGGGGCCCCCTACGAGCAGTACTTC	CASSPPSGAPYEQYF
TRBV27	-	large	TRBJ1-5	TGTGCCAGCAGTCCGGACAGCCCCTATAGCAATCAGCCCCAGCATTTT	CASSPDSPYSNQPQHF
TRBV28	-	large	TRBJ1-2	TGTGCCAGCAGTTTCAGGGTCCTCTATGGCTACACCTTC	CASSFRVLYGYTF
TRBV7-9	TRBD1	-	TRBJ2-1	TGTGCCAGCAGCAGCCACCGTAGGACAGGGTCCGAAAACAATGAGCAGTTCTTC	CASSSHRRTGSENNEQFF
TRBV9	-	-	TRBJ1-5	TGTGCCAGCAGCGTAGACGGGGCTAGCAATCAGCCCCAGCATTTT	CASSVDGASNQPQHF
TRBV4-2	-	once	TRBJ1-2	TGTGCCAGCAGCCAAGATCTGGGGCAGGGATCGGGCTACACCTTC	CASSQDLGQGSGYTF
TRBV7-6	-	-	TRBJ1-1	TGTGCCAGCAGCTTCGGGACTGCCACTGAAGCTTTCTTT	CASSFGTATEAFF
TRBV4-2	-	few	TRBJ2-7	TGTGCCAGCAGCCCTTTAGGGGAGACCTACGAGCAGTACTTC	CASSPLGETYEQYF
TRBV9	TRBD1	-	TRBJ2-7	TGTGCCAGCAGCGTAGGGGACAGCCTCTACGAGCAGTACTTC	CASSVGDSLYEQYF
TRBV7-9	TRBD1	-	TRBJ1-5	TGTGCCAGCAGCGAATCGCGGACAGGTCAGCCCCAGCATTTT	CASSESRTGQPQHF
TRBV4-1	-	-	TRBJ2-4	TGCGCCAGCAGCCAAATCTCCCCTCAAACCAAAAACATTCAGTACTTC	CASSQISPQTKNIQYF
TRBV7-9	-	-	TRBJ2-5	TGTGCCAGCAGTCAACAGGGAATCAACACCCAGTACTTC	CASSQQGINTQYF
TRBV27	TRBD2	-	TRBJ2-3	TGTGCCAGCAGGCCGGGACTAGCGGGAGGGCCGTGGGATACGCAGTATTTT	CASRPGLAGGPWDTQYF
TRBV6-1	TRBD2	medium-sized	TRBJ2-1	TGTGCCAGTGCGGGAGGCGCAAATGAGCAGTTCTTC	CASAGGANEQFF
TRBV11-1	-	-	TRBJ2-7	TGTGCCAGCAGCCCGGGAGCCCATGCTACCTACGAGCAGTACTTC	CASSPGAHATYEQYF
TRBV6-4	TRBD1	few	TRBJ1-5	TGTGCCAGCAGTGACTCGGGGACAGAGGGAGGGAGCAATCAGCCCCAGCATTTT	CASSDSGTEGGSNQPQHF